This T cell receptor (beta chain) is from a study of shared clonotypes between healthy human individuals. CDR1 is MGHDK and CDR2 is SYGVNS in the germline V gene. Trimming took 7 bases from V and 9 from J; bases not matched to a gene: 7. This CDR3 region has 14 residues. As regards this clone: Its antigen is undetermined.

Donors included only healthy HIV-negative adults lacking recent acute infections or vaccinations. TCRdb's copy holds only in-frame clones and misses some; the assay was immunoSEQ multiplex PCR. The sample gives fewer than 400,000 clones, less than 85% of which show up once; 10% is in the top ten. Whole-study findings and limits: An effect of sequencing depth on clonotype sharing among donors was expected.

The sequence was collected from a young man in good health. Sequencing used memory CD4+ T cells sorted from blood. The sample's subset: CD45RA-negative fraction. The chain combines TRBV25-1 with TRBJ2-1, with 12 positions matching TRBD2. The CDR3, as DNA: TGTGCCAGCAAGACTAGCGGGAGATCGGTTGAGCAGTTCTTC. Translation: CASKTSGRSVEQFF. Full variable domain (missing parts from reference TRBV25-1 and TRBJ2-1): EADIYQTPRYLVIGTGKKITLECSQTMGHDKMYWYQQDPGMELHLIHYSYGVNSTEKGDLSSESTVSRIRTEHFPLTLESARPSHTSQYLCASKTSGRSVEQFFGPGTRLTVL.